The 13 T cell receptor beta chains presented below share a single source sample, sequenced in a study of blood T cell repertoires in COVID-19 (dated by TCRdb to 2018 to 2020). The library was built by means of the immunoSEQ multiplex PCR assay. TCRdb limited this immuneACCESS table to in-frame rearrangements with V and J called. A share of clones is missing; checked studies link under half to unresolved V genes, and the rest is unexplained. The sample yields under 200,000 clones; around 82% were counted once. The ten largest clonotypes hold more than 4.5% of the sample. Source material: PBMCs or T cells enriched from blood (not recorded which). The source is a woman aged 60-75 years with acute COVID-19.

This clone showed up just once. The genes are TRBV6-6 and TRBJ2-7, with D possibly matching TRBD2 (7 bases). Trimming removed 5 bases at V and 7 bases at J, with 12 bases between. Per germline, CDR1 MNHNY and CDR2 SVGAGI (reference sequence). The CDR3 extends over 12 amino acids. The CDR3 protein is CASSPRGGEQYV. The CDR3, as DNA: TGTGCCAGCAGTCCAAGGGGGGGTGAGCAGTACGTC.

V is TRBV30 and J is TRBJ2-2, with D possibly being TRBD1 (6 bases). The CDR3 sequence is 15 residues long. V shed 2 bases and J shed 7 bases, with 17 bases lying between them. From germline, CDR1 is GTSNPN and CDR2 SVGIG (reference sequence). The CDR3 DNA is TGTGCCTGGAGTTTGTTGAGGGGGAGCGGCGGGGAGCTGTTTTTT. As protein: CAWSLLRGSGGELFF.

Concerning this clone itself: The identical CDR3 is also encoded by other nucleotide sequences in the sample. V and J are TRBV7-9 and TRBJ1-1; 7 positions match TRBD1. Germline V gene lookup returns CDR1 SEHNR and CDR2 FQNEAQ (reference sequence). J was trimmed by 1 base and V by 3 bases; bases with no gene match: 2. This CDR3 is 14 amino acids long. This CDR3 is CASSLGTENTEAFF. Written as DNA, the CDR3 is TGTGCCAGCAGCTTGGGGACAGAGAACACTGAAGCTTTCTTT.

This rearrangement joins TRBV7-8 to TRBJ1-5; 9 nucleotides line up with TRBD1. This CDR3 has 16 residues. V was pared by 4 bases and J by 4 bases, with 8 bases of the junction left unmatched. Germline values: CDR1 SGHVS, CDR2 FQNEAQ. The chain's CDR3 is CASSSQDRGYNQPQHF. The CDR3 nucleotides are TGTGCCAGCAGCTCCCAGGACAGGGGCTATAATCAGCCCCAGCATTTT.

The chain uses TRBV18 and TRBJ1-5; the match to TRBD1 covers 7 bases. This CDR3 is built from 16 residues. V was clipped by 3 bases and J by 2 bases; unmatched bases: 7. Per the germline V gene, CDR1 is KGHSH and CDR2 is LQKENI. For the CDR3, the DNA is TGTGCCAGCTCACCCAGACAGGGAAGAGGCAATCAGCCCCAGCATTTT. Its translation: CASSPRQGRGNQPQHF.

The chain joins TRBV7-9 to TRBJ1-4, with unresolved D. The CDR3 totals 15 residues. In germline, CDR1 is SEHNR, CDR2 FQNEAQ (reference sequence). With 3 bases removed from V and 4 bases from J, the gap between germline ends came to 12 bases. DNA of the CDR3: TGTGCCAGCAGCTTTTTTAGCACATTTAATGAAAAACTGTTTTTT. This translates into CASSFFSTFNEKLFF.

The CDR3 bases are TGTGCCAGTAGTATAGGGGCTAGCGGGGGTAGAAATGAGCAGTTCTTC. This encodes CASSIGASGGRNEQFF. The rearrangement links TRBV19 to TRBJ2-1; 10 bases map to TRBD2. Germline lookup yields CDR1 LNHDA and CDR2 SQIVND (reference sequence). V was clipped by 1 base and J by 7 bases; unmatched bases: 7. The CDR3 is 16 residues long.

The rearrangement links TRBV9 to TRBJ2-7, with 12 bases fitting TRBD2. This CDR3 contains 18 residues. The germline V gene encodes CDR1 SGDLS and CDR2 YYNGEE. Trimming at V came to 2 bases and at J to 4 bases, leaving 13 bases not matched to a gene. This chain's CDR3 is CASSVGTSGPSVRYEQYF. DNA of the CDR3: TGTGCCAGCAGCGTCGGGACTAGCGGGCCTTCCGTAAGGTACGAGCAGTACTTC.

This chain joins TRBV6-1 and TRBJ1-5; D might be TRBD1 (6 bases). Between the trimmed V and J ends, which lost 3 bases and 0 bases, there was a span of 12 bases. Germline CDR1 is MNHNS and CDR2 is SASEGT. This CDR3 is built from 16 residues. The CDR3 DNA reads TGTGCCAGCAGTGACGAACAGGGATATAGCAATCAGCCCCAGCATTTT. It is translated as CASSDEQGYSNQPQHF.

This clone was counted a single time. The genes are TRBV5-1 and TRBJ1-1, with D hard to call. The CDR3 length is 13 residues. The ends were cut back, 0 bases at V and 2 bases at J, with 5 bases in the middle. Germline V gene data show CDR1 as SGHRS and CDR2 as YFSETQ. The CDR3, as DNA: TGCGCCAGCAGCTTGGAAATAAACACTGAAGCTTTCTTT. Translating it yields CASSLEINTEAFF.

V usage is TRBV20-1 and J usage is TRBJ2-3; a possible D gene is TRBD2 (6 bases). CDR3 length equals 11 residues. V was clipped by 6 bases and J by 11 bases, with 15 bases between them. The germline gives CDR1 DFQATT, CDR2 SNEGSKA (reference sequence). DNA for the CDR3: TGCAGTGCAACCCCGGGAGCCTTGCAGTATTTT. Residues: CSATPGALQYF.

In DNA form, the CDR3 reads TGTGCCAGCAGCCCCTTTATTGACACCACTAATGAAAAACTGTTTTTT. This gives the protein CASSPFIDTTNEKLFF. The chain employs TRBV7-8 and TRBJ1-4, with D hard to call. The CDR3 length is 16 residues. The ends were cut back, 5 bases at V and 2 bases at J, with 15 bases in the middle. Germline values: CDR1 SGHVS, CDR2 FQNEAQ.

The J gene is TRBJ1-2, the V gene TRBV11-2; D remains unclear. The CDR3 consists of 14 residues. Trimming removed 1 base at V and 4 bases at J, with 10 bases between. Germline lookup yields CDR1 SGHAT and CDR2 FQNNGV. CDR3 DNA sequence: TGTGCCAGCAGCTTAGGAGGCAGCACCTATGGCTACACCTTC. It translates to CASSLGGSTYGYTF.